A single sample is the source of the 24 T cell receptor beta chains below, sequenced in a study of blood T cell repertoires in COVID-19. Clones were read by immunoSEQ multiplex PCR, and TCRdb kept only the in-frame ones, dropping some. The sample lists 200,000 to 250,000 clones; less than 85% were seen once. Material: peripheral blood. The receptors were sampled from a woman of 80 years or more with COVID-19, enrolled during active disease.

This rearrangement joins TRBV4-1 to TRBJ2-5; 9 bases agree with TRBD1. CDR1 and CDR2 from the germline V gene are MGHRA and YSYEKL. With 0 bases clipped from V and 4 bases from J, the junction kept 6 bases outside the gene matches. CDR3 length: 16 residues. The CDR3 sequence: CASSQDPQGAVETQYF. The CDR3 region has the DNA TGCGCCAGCAGCCAAGATCCACAGGGGGCTGTAGAGACCCAGTACTTC.

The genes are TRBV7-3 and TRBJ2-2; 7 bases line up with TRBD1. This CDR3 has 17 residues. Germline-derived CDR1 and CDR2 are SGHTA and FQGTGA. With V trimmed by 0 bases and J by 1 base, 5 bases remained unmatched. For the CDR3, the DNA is TGTGCCAGCAGCTTAACAGGGGGCGGACTGAACACCGGGGAGCTGTTTTTT. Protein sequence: CASSLTGGGLNTGELFF.

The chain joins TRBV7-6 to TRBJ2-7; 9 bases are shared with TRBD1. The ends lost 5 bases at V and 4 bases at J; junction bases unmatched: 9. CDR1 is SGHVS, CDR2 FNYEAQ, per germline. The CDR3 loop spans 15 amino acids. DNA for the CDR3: TGTGCCAGCAGCCGGGGACAGGGACGTACGTACGAGCAGTACTTC. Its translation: CASSRGQGRTYEQYF.

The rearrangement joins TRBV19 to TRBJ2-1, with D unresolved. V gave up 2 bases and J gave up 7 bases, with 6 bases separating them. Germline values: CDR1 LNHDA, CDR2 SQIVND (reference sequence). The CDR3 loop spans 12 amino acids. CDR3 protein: CASSIRGNEQFF. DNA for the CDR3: TGTGCCAGTAGTATACGAGGTAATGAGCAGTTCTTC.

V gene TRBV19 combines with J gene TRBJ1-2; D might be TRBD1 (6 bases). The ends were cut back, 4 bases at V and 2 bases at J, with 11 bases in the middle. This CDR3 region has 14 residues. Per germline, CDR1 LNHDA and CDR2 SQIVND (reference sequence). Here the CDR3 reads CASSRTALNYGYTF. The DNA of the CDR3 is TGTGCCAGTAGTAGGACAGCCTTAAACTATGGCTACACCTTC.

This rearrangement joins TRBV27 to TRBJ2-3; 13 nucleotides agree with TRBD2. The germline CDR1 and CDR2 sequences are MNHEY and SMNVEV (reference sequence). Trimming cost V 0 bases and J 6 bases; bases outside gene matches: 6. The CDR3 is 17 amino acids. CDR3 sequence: CASSLSKLAGGRDTQYF. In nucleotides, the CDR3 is TGTGCCAGCAGTTTATCGAAACTAGCGGGAGGGAGGGATACGCAGTATTTT.

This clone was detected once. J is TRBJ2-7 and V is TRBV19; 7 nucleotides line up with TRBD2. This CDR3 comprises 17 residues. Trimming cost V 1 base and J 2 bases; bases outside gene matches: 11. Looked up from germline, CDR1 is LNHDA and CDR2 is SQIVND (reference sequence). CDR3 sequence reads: CASSIGGGTIPTYEQYF. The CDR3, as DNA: TGTGCCAGTAGTATAGGGGGCGGGACTATCCCCACCTACGAGCAGTACTTC.

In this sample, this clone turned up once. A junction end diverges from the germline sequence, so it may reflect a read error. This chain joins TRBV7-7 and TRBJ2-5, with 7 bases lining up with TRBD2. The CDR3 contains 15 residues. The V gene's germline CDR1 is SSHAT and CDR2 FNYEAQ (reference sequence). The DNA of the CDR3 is TGTGCTAGCAGCTTGCAAGTAGCGGGTCAAGAGACCCAGTACTTC. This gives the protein CASSLQVAGQETQYF.

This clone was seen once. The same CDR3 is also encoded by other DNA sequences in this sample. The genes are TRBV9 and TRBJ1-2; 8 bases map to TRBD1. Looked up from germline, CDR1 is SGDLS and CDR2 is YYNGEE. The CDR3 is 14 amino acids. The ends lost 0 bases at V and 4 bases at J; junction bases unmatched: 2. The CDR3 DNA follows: TGTGCCAGCAGCGTAGGACAGGGGCCCTATGGCTACACCTTC. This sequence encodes CASSVGQGPYGYTF.

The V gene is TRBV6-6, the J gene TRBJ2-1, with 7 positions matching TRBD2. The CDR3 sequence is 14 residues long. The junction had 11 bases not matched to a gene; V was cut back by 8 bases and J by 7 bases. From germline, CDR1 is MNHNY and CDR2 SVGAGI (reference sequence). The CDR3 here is CASLTGGGWNEQFF. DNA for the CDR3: TGTGCCAGCCTAACGGGCGGGGGTTGGAATGAGCAGTTCTTC.

CDR3 nucleotides: TGTGCCAGCAGTCTCGGGACAGGGGATGGCTACACCTTC. This gives the protein CASSLGTGDGYTF. The rearrangement joins TRBV27 to TRBJ1-2; TRBD1 matches 10 bases. This CDR3 spans 13 amino acids. Trimming took 5 bases from V and 6 from J; bases not matched to a gene: 3. Germline CDR1 is MNHEY and CDR2 is SMNVEV (reference sequence).

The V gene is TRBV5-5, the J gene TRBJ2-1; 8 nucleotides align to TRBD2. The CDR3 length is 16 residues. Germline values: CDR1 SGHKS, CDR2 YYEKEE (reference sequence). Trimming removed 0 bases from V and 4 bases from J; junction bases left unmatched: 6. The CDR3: CASSLGFSGVYNEQFF. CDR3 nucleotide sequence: TGTGCCAGCAGCTTGGGGTTTAGCGGGGTATACAATGAGCAGTTCTTC.

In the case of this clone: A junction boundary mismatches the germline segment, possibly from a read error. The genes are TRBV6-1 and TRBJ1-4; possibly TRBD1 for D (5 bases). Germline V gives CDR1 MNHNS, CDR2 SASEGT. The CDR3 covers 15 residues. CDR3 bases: TGTGCCAGCAGTGAAGCTGGGGGAGGGAATGGAAAACTGTTTTTT. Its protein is CASSEAGGGNGKLFF.

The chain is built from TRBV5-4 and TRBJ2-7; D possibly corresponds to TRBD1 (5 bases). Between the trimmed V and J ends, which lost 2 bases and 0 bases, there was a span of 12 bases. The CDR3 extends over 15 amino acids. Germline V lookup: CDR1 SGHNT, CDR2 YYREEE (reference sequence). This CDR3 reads CASSFWGPSSYEQYF. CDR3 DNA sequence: TGTGCCAGCAGCTTCTGGGGCCCTAGCTCCTACGAGCAGTACTTC.

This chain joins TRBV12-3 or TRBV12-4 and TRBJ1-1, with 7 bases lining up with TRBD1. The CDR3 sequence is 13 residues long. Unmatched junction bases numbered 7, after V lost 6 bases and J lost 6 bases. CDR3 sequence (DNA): TGTGCCAGCAGCGACAGGGCGAGTTCTGAAGCTTTCTTT. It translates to CASSDRASSEAFF.

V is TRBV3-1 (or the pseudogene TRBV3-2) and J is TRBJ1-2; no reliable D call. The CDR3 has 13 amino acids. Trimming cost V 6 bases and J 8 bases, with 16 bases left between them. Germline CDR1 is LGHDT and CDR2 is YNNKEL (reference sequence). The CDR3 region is CASSFPTMLGYTF. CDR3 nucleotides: TGTGCCAGCAGTTTTCCTACGATGCTGGGCTACACCTTC.

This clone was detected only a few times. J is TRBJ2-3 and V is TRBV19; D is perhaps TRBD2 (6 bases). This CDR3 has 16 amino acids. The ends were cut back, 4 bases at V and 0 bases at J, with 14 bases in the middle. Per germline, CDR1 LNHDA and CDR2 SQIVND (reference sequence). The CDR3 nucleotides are TGTGCCAGTAGTACCCCCGGGGGTCCAAGCACAGATACGCAGTATTTT. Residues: CASSTPGGPSTDTQYF.

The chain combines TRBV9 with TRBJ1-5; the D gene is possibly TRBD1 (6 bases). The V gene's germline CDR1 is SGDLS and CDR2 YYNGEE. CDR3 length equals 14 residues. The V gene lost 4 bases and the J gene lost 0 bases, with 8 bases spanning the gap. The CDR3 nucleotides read TGTGCCAGCAGCCAGGGGACTAGCAATCAGCCCCAGCATTTT. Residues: CASSQGTSNQPQHF. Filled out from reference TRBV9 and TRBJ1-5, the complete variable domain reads DSGVTQTPKHLITATGQRVTLRCSPRSGDLSVYWYQQSLDQGLQFLIQYYNGEERAKGNILERFSAQQFPDLHSELNLSSLELGDSALYFCASSQGTSNQPQHFGDGTRLSIL.

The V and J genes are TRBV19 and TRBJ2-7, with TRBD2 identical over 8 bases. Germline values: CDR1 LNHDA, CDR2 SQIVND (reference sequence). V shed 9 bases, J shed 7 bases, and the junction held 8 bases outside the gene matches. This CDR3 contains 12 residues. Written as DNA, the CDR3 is TGTGCCAGCGGGAGGGCGGTTGGGGAGCAGTACTTC. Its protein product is CASGRAVGEQYF.

CDR3 nucleotide sequence: TGTGCCAGAAGTAAAGAGATGGGTCGGGTTAACACTGAAGCTTTCTTT. It yields the protein CARSKEMGRVNTEAFF. The V gene is TRBV5-3, the J gene TRBJ1-1; no reliable D call. TRBV5-3 is flagged as an ORF with uncertain function. This CDR3 spans 16 amino acids. Trimming shortened V by 5 bases and J by 2 bases, and 19 bases separated the two germline ends.

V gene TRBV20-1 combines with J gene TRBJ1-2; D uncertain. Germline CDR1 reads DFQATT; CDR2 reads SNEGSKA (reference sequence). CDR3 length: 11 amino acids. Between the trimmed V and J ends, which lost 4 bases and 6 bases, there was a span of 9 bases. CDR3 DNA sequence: TGCAGTGCTACGGGTCCGGATGGCTACACCTTC. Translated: CSATGPDGYTF.

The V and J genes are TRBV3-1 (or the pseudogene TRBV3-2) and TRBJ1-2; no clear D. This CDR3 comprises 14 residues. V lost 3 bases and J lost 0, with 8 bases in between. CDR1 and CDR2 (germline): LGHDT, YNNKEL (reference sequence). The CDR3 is CASSHQAANYGYTF. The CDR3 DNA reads TGTGCCAGCAGCCACCAGGCCGCTAACTATGGCTACACCTTC.

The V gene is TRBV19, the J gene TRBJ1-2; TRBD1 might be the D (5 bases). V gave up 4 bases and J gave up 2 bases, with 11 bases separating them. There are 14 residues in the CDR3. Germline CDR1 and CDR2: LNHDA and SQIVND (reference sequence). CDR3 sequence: CASSTPGLNYGYTF. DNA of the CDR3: TGTGCCAGTAGTACCCCAGGGCTGAACTATGGCTACACCTTC.

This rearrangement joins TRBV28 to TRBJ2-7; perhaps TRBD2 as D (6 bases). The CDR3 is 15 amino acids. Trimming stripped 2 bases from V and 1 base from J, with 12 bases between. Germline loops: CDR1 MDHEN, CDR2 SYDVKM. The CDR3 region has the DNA TGTGCCAGCAGTTTACTGCGGGGTGGATCCTACGAGCAGTACTTC. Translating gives CASSLLRGGSYEQYF. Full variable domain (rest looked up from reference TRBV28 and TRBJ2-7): DVKVTQSSRYLVKRTGEKVFLECVQDMDHENMFWYRQDPGLGLRLIYFSYDVKMKEKGDIPEGYSVSREKKERFSLILESASTNQTSMYLCASSLLRGGSYEQYFGPGTRLTVT.